This T cell receptor beta chain is drawn from a study of CD8 T cells in ankylosing spondylitis. Study-wide results and caveats: Earlier reports found some motif variants in synovial fluid and blood in reactive arthritis. Within matched ankylosing spondylitis synovial fluid, disease-linked clones were reportedly significantly enriched.

This clonotype has more than one count but fewer than ten. No antigen is known for it. CDR3 length: 17 amino acids. The V segment lost 0 bases and the J segment 0 bases; nucleotides outside the gene matches: 5. CDR1 is MGHRA, CDR2 YSYEKL, per germline. Via MiXCR, TCRdb re-called the 5' RACE reads, giving one row per CDR3 protein. The sample contains about 150,000 distinct CDR3 sequences, about 42% of which appear only once. The chain links TRBV4-1 to TRBJ2-1, with TRBD1 matching 7 bases. The sequence came from a male donor with ankylosing spondylitis. Sequencing used synovial fluid, either unsorted or a sorted T cell fraction (not recorded which). CDR3 bases: TGCGCCAGCAGCCAAGAGGGACAGACAAGCTCCTACAATGAGCAGTTCTTC. Amino acid sequence: CASSQEGQTSSYNEQFF.